The 10 T cell receptor beta chains presented below share a single source sample, sequenced in a study of breast tumors, draining lymph nodes, adjacent tissues. MiXCR, applied by TCRdb to the multiplex PCR reads, yields one record per CDR3 protein. The sample includes approximately 150,000 distinct CDR3 sequences, approximately 33% seen only once; the top ten take 3% to 4%. Axillary draining lymph nodes of breast cancer patients supplied the node samples. Sequenced: axillary lymph node tissue. The receptors come from a female donor with breast cancer. Some clones in this sample may be carry-over from other donors' samples.

This clonotype was seen at least ten times. This CDR3 reads CASSSDRGRSGNTIYF. CDR3 in DNA: TGTGCCAGCAGTTCAGACAGGGGGAGGTCTGGAAACACCATATATTTT. The rearrangement joins TRBV25-1 to TRBJ1-3; TRBD1 agrees at 9 bases. V gave up 5 bases and J gave up 1 base; unmatched junction bases: 6. The CDR3 sequence is 16 residues long. Germline V gene data show CDR1 as MGHDK and CDR2 as SYGVNS. The entire variable domain, with the rest obtained from reference TRBV25-1 and TRBJ1-3, is as follows: EADIYQTPRYLVIGTGKKITLECSQTMGHDKMYWYQQDPGMELHLIHYSYGVNSTEKGDLSSESTVSRIRTEHFPLTLESARPSHTSQYLCASSSDRGRSGNTIYFGEGSWLTVV.

The V gene is TRBV5-4, the J gene TRBJ1-4; 8 positions match TRBD1. Germline CDR1 and CDR2: SGHNT and YYREEE (reference sequence). V shed 5 bases, J shed 7 bases, and the junction held 10 bases outside the gene matches. The CDR3 is 15 residues long. The CDR3 bases are TGTGCCAGCAGTACAGGGGGGAAGGGAGGTGAAAAACTGTTTTTT. Amino acids: CASSTGGKGGEKLFF. The full variable domain, its missing parts supplied by reference TRBV5-4 and TRBJ1-4, is ETGVTQSPTHLIKTRGQQVTLRCSSQSGHNTVSWYQQALGQGPQFIFQYYREEENGRGNFPPRFSGLQFPNYSSELNVNALELDDSALYLCASSTGGKGGEKLFFGSGTQLSVL.

This clonotype was observed many times. This sequence joins TRBV12-3 or TRBV12-4 and TRBJ2-7, with D possibly matching TRBD1 (6 bases). The CDR3 contains 14 residues. Trimming cost V 6 bases and J 6 bases, with 18 bases left between them. CDR3 sequence: CASSPQLQGTEQYF. The CDR3, as DNA: TGTGCCAGCAGCCCCCAACTGCAGGGGACCGAGCAGTACTTC.

Comment on this clonotype: A single base separates this from a much larger clone, so it may be a read error. The V call is TRBV6-6, the J call TRBJ2-3; perhaps TRBD1 as D (6 bases). Trimming removed 8 bases at V and 0 bases at J, with 18 bases between. CDR3 length: 16 amino acids. CDR1 and CDR2 from the germline V gene are MNHNY and SVGAGI (reference sequence). The CDR3 DNA reads as TGTGCCAGCTTTCCGACAGGACAACCTAGCACAGATACGCAGTATTTT. This translates into CASFPTGQPSTDTQYF.

This clonotype has ten or more counts. This rearrangement joins TRBV9 to TRBJ1-2; no clear D gene. With 0 bases removed from V and 3 bases from J, the gap between germline ends came to 12 bases. The CDR3 totals 15 residues. Germline V lookup: CDR1 SGDLS, CDR2 YYNGEE. Here the CDR3 DNA reads TGTGCCAGCAGCGTAGGAGCGGATGGGGACTATGGCTACACCTTC. Its translation is CASSVGADGDYGYTF. The full variable domain, completed using reference TRBV9 and TRBJ1-2, is DSGVTQTPKHLITATGQRVTLRCSPRSGDLSVYWYQQSLDQGLQFLIQYYNGEERAKGNILERFSAQQFPDLHSELNLSSLELGDSALYFCASSVGADGDYGYTFGSGTRLTVV.

This clonotype was detected ten times or more. This rearrangement joins TRBV7-8 to TRBJ2-7; 8 nucleotides agree with TRBD1. Trimming took 6 bases from V and 6 from J; bases not matched to a gene: 7. The CDR3 extends over 13 amino acids. Germline CDR1 and CDR2: SGHVS and FQNEAQ. CDR3 amino acids: CASSKETGGEQYF. CDR3 sequence (DNA): TGTGCCAGCAGTAAAGAAACAGGGGGCGAGCAGTACTTC.

Remarks on this clonotype: A much larger clone differs by one base, so this may be a read error. V gene TRBV3-1 combines with J gene TRBJ2-7; 9 bases line up with TRBD1. The CDR3 loop spans 16 amino acids. Germline loops: CDR1 LGHDT, CDR2 YNNKEL (reference sequence). The CDR3 sequence: CPSSHYRGRRDDEQYF. The CDR3 nucleotides read TGTCCCAGCAGCCACTACAGGGGGCGCAGGGATGACGAGCAGTACTTC.

The rearrangement joins TRBV6-6 to TRBJ2-7; D unclear. The CDR3 length is 13 residues. Germline CDR1 is MNHNY and CDR2 is SVGAGI (reference sequence). Trimming pared 5 bases from V and 0 bases from J, leaving 8 bases between. For the CDR3, the DNA is TGTGCCAGCAGTCACGGTAGCTCCTACGAGCAGTACTTC. This codes for CASSHGSSYEQYF.

This clonotype was observed many times. A junction end diverges from the germline sequence, so it may reflect a read error. This chain joins TRBV6-5 and TRBJ1-6; 7 bases agree with TRBD1. The CDR3 is 16 amino acids. Per germline, CDR1 MNHEY and CDR2 SVGAGI. The CDR3 loop is CASSHSRDRQSSPLHF. The CDR3 DNA follows: TGTGCCAGCAGTCACTCCCGGGACAGACAAAGTTCACCCCTCCACTTT.

As concerns this clonotype: At one of its ends the junction is not consistent with the germline gene, which may arise from a read error. The V and J genes are TRBV10-3 and TRBJ2-6; a possible D gene is TRBD1 (5 bases). Germline loops: CDR1 ENHRY, CDR2 SYGVKD. This CDR3 has 17 residues. Here the CDR3 reads CAFSGTGIYSGADVLTF. The DNA of the CDR3 is TGTGCCTTCAGTGGCACAGGCATTTACTCTGGGGCCGACGTCCTGACTTTC.